Listed below are T cell receptor beta chains from one sample, sequenced in a study of T cell responses to AZD1222 COVID-19 vaccine. Data came from immunoSEQ multiplex PCR; TCRdb stores just in-frame clones and leaves some out. The repertoire includes 65,000 to 75,000 clones, roughly 84% of them detected once, and 21% sits in the top ten. The source material was peripheral blood, sampled on day 0 of AZD1222 vaccination. Receptor source: an adult in good health. CDR3s include the opening cysteine and the closing phenylalanine or tryptophan. A D gene is named only where the DNA matches it firmly. Rows may omit the clone size; those that give it use once, few, many or a size class.

cdr3_nt cdr3_aa d_call j_call v_call clone_size
TGCAGCGTTGAAACTGGACAGGCGGGTCAGCCCCAGCATTTT CSVETGQAGQPQHF TRBD1 TRBJ1-5 TRBV29-1 .
TGTGCCAGCACTGGAACAGGGGGCGCGAGGAACGAGCAGTACTTC CASTGTGGARNEQYF TRBD1 TRBJ2-7 TRBV28 .
TGTGCCAGCAGCTACCCCCGCGGGCCCTACGAGCAGTACTTC CASSYPRGPYEQYF . TRBJ2-7 TRBV27 .
TGCAGCGTCCGGGACAACCACAATCAGCCCCAGCATTTT CSVRDNHNQPQHF . TRBJ1-5 TRBV29-1 few
TGTGCCAGCAGTCGGTGGGGGGCCCGAAACGAGCAGTACTTC CASSRWGARNEQYF . TRBJ2-7 TRBV2 once
TGTGCCAGCAGTTTTTGGGGGGCGAGGAACACTGAAGCTTTCTTT CASSFWGARNTEAFF . TRBJ1-1 TRBV28 .
TGTGCCAGCAGTTTGTCGCGGGATCGAAATCAGCCCCAGCATTTT CASSLSRDRNQPQHF . TRBJ1-5 TRBV27 .
TGTGCCAGCAGCCCGAGCAGGGGAGAGACCGGGGAGCTGTTTTTT CASSPSRGETGELFF . TRBJ2-2 TRBV5-6 .
TGTGCCAGCAGCGTAGAAGAGGGTCTGAACACTGAAGCTTTCTTT CASSVEEGLNTEAFF . TRBJ1-1 TRBV9 .
TGTGCCAGCAGCCACATAAGGGGCGGAAACACCATATATTTT CASSHIRGGNTIYF . TRBJ1-3 TRBV11-2 .
TGTGCCTGGAGCTCCGGCGGGAGCTCTGTCAATGAGCAGTTCTTC CAWSSGGSSVNEQFF TRBD2 TRBJ2-1 TRBV30 once
TGTGCCTGGAGTATCCGACAGGGCAGAGATACGCAGTATTTT CAWSIRQGRDTQYF TRBD1 TRBJ2-3 TRBV30 .
TGTGCCAGCAAGGACGGGATGGGCCTAATCAGCCCCCAGCATTTT CASKDGMGLISPQHF . TRBJ1-5 TRBV6-5 .
TGTGCCAGCAGTAGGGGACGGACTGAAGCTTTCTTT CASSRGRTEAFF . TRBJ1-1 TRBV2 .
TGTGCCAGCAGCCCGAACAGGGGTTTGGATGAGCAGTTCTTC CASSPNRGLDEQFF TRBD1 TRBJ2-1 TRBV13 .
TGCGCCAGCAGCGATTCTATTATGACAGGGGATTTGGGAGGCTACACCTTC CASSDSIMTGDLGGYTF TRBD1 TRBJ1-2 TRBV5-1 .
TGTGCCATCCGCCGGGACACCAATCAAGAGACCCAGTACTTC CAIRRDTNQETQYF . TRBJ2-5 TRBV11-2 .
TGTGCCAGCAACCCCACGCGGGACAGGGGGCGAGGCTACACCTTC CASNPTRDRGRGYTF TRBD1 TRBJ1-2 TRBV6-5 .
TGTGCCAGCAGCTTAAGGTCGGGGGCCAGCGAGACCCAGTACTTC CASSLRSGASETQYF . TRBJ2-5 TRBV7-3 .
TGTGCCAGCAGTTCAAACAGGGTCTATGGCTACACCTTC CASSSNRVYGYTF . TRBJ1-2 TRBV27 .
TGTGCCAGCTCACCGGGTGAGGAATATGGCTACACCTTC CASSPGEEYGYTF . TRBJ1-2 TRBV18 .
TGTGCCTGGAGTGTTTCCCCCGGGATTAATGGTGAGACCCAGTACTTC CAWSVSPGINGETQYF . TRBJ2-5 TRBV30 .
TGCGCCAGCAGCCAAGCAGTGGGGCAGCAGGGGGAGGGCACTGAAGCTTTCTTT CASSQAVGQQGEGTEAFF TRBD1 TRBJ1-1 TRBV4-3 .
TGTGCCAGCAGCTTACAGCCAGACCGAGAGACCCAGTACTTC CASSLQPDRETQYF . TRBJ2-5 TRBV11-3 .
TGTGCCAGCAGTTACTCAGACGGGGTTGGCTACGAGCAGTACTTC CASSYSDGVGYEQYF . TRBJ2-7 TRBV6-5 .